The clone carrying this T cell receptor beta chain was seen more than once but under ten times. The antigen is undetermined. CDR1 is SGHTA, CDR2 FQGNSA, per germline. The J segment lost 6 bases and the V segment lost 5 bases, leaving 2 bases of the junction unmatched. The length of the CDR3 is 14 residues. These data originate in a study of cytomegalovirus exposure and HLA in healthy donors. Findings of the study overall: Previously analyzed data showed that most TCR beta V segments were productive at a frequency of about 87% or about 30%. As a later analysis showed, a missense DCLRE1C variant was linked to trimming of TCR beta V- and J-genes.

Researchers ran the PCR with 60 Vbeta and 13 Jbeta primers. The method was immunoSEQ multiplex PCR; TCRdb's version includes in-frame clones alone and lacks a portion of them. The sample contains approximately 160,000 clones, roughly two thirds of which appear only once. The material sequenced was PBMCs. J is TRBJ2-1 and V is TRBV7-2, with 12 bases lining up with TRBD2. The clonotype originates from a woman in her thirties or forties in good health and CMV-seropositive. The CDR3 here is CASSRTSGTNEQFF. As DNA, the CDR3 is TGTGCCAGCAGCCGGACTAGCGGGACCAATGAGCAGTTCTTC.